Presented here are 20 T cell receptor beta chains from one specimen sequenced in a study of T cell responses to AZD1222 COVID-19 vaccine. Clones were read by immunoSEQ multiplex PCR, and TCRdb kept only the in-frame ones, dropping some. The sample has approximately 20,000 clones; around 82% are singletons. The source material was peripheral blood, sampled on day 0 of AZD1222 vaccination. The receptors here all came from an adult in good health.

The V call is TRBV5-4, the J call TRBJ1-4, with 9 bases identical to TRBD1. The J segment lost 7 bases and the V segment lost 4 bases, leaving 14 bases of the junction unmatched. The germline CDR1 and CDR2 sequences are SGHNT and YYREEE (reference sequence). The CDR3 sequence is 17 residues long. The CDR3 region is CASSAGTGFEGSEKLFF. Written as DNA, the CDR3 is TGTGCCAGCAGCGCCGGGACAGGGTTTGAAGGTTCTGAAAAACTGTTTTTT.

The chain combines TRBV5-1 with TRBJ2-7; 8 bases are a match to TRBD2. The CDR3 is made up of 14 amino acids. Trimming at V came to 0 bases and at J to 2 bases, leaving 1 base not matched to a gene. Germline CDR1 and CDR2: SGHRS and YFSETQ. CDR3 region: CASSLEGLAYEQYF. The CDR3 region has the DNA TGCGCCAGCAGCTTGGAGGGACTAGCCTACGAGCAGTACTTC.

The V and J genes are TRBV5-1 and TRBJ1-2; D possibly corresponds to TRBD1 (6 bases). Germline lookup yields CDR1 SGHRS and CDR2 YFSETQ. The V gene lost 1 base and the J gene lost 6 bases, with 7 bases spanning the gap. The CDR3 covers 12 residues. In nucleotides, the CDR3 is TGCGCCAGCAGCTTGCAGGGGAATGGCTACACCTTC. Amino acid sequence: CASSLQGNGYTF.

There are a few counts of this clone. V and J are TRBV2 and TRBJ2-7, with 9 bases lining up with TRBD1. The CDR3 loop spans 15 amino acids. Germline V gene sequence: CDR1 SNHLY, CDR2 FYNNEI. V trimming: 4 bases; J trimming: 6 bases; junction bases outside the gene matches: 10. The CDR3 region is CASSVGDREFSEQYF. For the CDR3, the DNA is TGTGCCAGCAGTGTTGGGGACAGGGAGTTCTCCGAGCAGTACTTC.

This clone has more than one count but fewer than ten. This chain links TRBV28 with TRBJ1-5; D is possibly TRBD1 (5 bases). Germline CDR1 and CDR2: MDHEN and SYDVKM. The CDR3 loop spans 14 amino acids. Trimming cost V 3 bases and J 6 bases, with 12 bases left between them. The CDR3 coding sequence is TGTGCCAGCAGTTTCCCCCTAGACAGTCAGCCCCAGCATTTT. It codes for CASSFPLDSQPQHF.

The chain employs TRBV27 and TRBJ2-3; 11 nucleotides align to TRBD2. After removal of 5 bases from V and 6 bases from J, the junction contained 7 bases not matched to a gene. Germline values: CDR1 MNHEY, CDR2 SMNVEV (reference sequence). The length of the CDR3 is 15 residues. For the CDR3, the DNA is TGTGCCAGCAGTCCCCGACTAGCGGGGCCGGATACGCAGTATTTT. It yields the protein CASSPRLAGPDTQYF.

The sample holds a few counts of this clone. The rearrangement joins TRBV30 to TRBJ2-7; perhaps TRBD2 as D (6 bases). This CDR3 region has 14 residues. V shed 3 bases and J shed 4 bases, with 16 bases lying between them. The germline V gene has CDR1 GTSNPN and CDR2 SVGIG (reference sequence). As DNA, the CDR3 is TGTGCCTGGAGGGTCGGGACTCCCTGGTACGAGCAGTACTTC. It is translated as CAWRVGTPWYEQYF.

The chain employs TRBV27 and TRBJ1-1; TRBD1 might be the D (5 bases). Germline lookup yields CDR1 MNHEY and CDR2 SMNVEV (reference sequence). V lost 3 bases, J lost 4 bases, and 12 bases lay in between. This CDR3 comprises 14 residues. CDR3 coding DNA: TGTGCCAGCAGTTTCTTCAAGGGGAGCACTGAAGCTTTCTTT. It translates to CASSFFKGSTEAFF.

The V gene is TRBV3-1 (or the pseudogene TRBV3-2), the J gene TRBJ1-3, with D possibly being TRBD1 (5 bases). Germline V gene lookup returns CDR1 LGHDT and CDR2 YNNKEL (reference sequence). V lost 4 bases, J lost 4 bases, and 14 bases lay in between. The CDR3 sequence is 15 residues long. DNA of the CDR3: TGTGCCAGCAGCCTAGGTGGGGGAGGAGGAAACACCATATATTTT. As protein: CASSLGGGGGNTIYF.

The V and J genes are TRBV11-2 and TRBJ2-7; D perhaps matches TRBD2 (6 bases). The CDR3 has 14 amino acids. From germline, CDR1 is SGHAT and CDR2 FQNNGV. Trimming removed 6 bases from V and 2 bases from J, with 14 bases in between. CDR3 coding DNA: TGTGCCAGCAGTCCCGGGACTGACCCCTACGAGCAGTACTTC. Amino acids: CASSPGTDPYEQYF.

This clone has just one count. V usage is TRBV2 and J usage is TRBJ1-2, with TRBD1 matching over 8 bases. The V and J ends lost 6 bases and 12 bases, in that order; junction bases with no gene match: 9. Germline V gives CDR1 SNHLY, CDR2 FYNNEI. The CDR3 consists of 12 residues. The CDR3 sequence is CASSGQGTLDTF. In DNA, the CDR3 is TGTGCCAGCAGCGGACAGGGTACCCTAGACACCTTC.

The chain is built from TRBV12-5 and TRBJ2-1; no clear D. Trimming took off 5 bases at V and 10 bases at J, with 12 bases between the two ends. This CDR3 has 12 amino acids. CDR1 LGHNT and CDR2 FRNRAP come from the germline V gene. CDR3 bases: TGTGCTAGTGGTCCAACTTTGTGGGAGCAGTTCTTC. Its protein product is CASGPTLWEQFF.

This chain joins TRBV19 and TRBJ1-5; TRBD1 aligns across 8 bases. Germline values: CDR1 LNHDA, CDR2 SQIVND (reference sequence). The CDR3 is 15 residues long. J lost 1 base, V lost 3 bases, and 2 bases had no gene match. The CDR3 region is CASSMYRGSNQPQHF. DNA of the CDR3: TGTGCCAGTAGTATGTACAGGGGGAGCAATCAGCCCCAGCATTTT.

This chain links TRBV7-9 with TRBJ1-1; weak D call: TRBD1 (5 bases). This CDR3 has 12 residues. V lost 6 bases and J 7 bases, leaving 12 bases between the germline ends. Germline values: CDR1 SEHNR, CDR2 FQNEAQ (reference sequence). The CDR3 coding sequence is TGTGCCAGCAGTCATAGGGGAGGTGAAGCTTTCTTT. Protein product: CASSHRGGEAFF.

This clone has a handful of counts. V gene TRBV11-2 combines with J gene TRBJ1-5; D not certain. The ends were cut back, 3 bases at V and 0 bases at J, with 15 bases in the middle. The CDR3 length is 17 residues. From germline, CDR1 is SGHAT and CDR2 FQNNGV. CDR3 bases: TGTGCCAGCAGCTTGAGGTCGGTGGAGGATAGCAATCAGCCCCAGCATTTT. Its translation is CASSLRSVEDSNQPQHF.

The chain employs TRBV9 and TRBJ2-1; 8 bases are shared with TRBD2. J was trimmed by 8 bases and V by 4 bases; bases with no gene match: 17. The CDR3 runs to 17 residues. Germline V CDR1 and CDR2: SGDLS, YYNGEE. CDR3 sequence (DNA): TGTGCCAGCAGCCCTTCGGGAGGGACTTTCTTGAAGGATGAGCAGTTCTTC. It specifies CASSPSGGTFLKDEQFF.

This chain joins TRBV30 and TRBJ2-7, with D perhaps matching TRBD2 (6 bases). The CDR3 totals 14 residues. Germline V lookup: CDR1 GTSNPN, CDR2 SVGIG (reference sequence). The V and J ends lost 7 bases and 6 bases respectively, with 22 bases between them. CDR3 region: CAFSLSGRLAEQYF. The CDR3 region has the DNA TGTGCCTTCTCCCTTAGTGGGAGGTTAGCCGAGCAGTACTTC.

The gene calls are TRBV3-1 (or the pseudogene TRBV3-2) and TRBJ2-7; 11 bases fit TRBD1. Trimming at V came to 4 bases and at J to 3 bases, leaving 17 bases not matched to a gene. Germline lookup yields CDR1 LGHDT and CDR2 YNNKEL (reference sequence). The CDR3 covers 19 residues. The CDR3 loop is CASSPKAGTGGFFFYEQYF. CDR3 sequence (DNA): TGTGCCAGCAGCCCCAAGGCCGGGACAGGGGGTTTCTTTTTCTACGAGCAGTACTTC.

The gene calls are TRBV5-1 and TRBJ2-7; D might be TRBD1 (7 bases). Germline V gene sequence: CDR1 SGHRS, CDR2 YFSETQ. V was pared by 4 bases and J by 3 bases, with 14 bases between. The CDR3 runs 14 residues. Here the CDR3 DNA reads TGCGCCAGCAGCCCACGCGGGGACAGCTACGAGCAGTACTTC. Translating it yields CASSPRGDSYEQYF.

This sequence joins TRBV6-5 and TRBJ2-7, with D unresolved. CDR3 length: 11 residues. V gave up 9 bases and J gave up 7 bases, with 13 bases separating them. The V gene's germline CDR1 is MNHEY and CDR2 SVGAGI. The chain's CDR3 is CASGGPREQYF. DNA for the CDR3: TGTGCCAGTGGTGGGCCGCGGGAGCAGTACTTC.